Listed here are 15 T cell receptor beta chains from one sample, sequenced in a study of human T cells and chemical hapten exposure (dated by TCRdb to the early 2020s). Library construction relied on RACE. TCRdb names NextSeq 500 as the instrument used. TCRdb ran its own pipeline on the public reads, namely fastp trimming at Q25 and MiXCR clone calling, and kept in-frame beta chains. Here each entry gathers all rows of one CDR3 protein and keeps the most common genes and DNA. Recorded for this sample are 85,000 to 100,000 distinct CDR3 sequences; under 14% of them occurred a single time. The top ten clonotypes cover about 3% of the sample. The time point label, as the study defines it: pre-sensitization, week 0. The treatment or condition label corresponds to: therapeutic diphenylcyclopropenone sensitization with weekly scalp DPC. Sequencing used whole blood, obtained in connection with sensitization to the hapten diphenylcyclopropenone (DPC). The receptors were gathered from an older woman with alopecia areata. Some clones in this sample may be carry-over from other donors' samples.

This clonotype was counted at least ten times. This rearrangement joins TRBV20-1 to TRBJ2-3; D gene unclear. This CDR3 has 13 residues. Germline CDR1 and CDR2: DFQATT and SNEGSKA (reference sequence). The germline V and J ends were trimmed by 1 base and 0 bases, with 5 bases remaining between them. CDR3 nucleotide sequence: TGCAGTGCTAGAGCCCGGAGCACAGATACGCAGTATTTT. This gives the protein CSARARSTDTQYF.

This clonotype was seen many times. V and J are TRBV7-8 and TRBJ2-3; D is ambiguous. Trimming removed 3 bases from V and 2 bases from J, with 6 bases in between. Germline V gene sequence: CDR1 SGHVS, CDR2 FQNEAQ. The CDR3 has 13 amino acids. The CDR3 DNA sequence: TGTGCCAGCAGCTTCGTTTCCACAGATACGCAGTATTTT. It encodes CASSFVSTDTQYF.

This clonotype was seen ten or more times. V and J are TRBV30 and TRBJ2-4; unclear D gene. This CDR3 region has 15 residues. Germline CDR1 reads GTSNPN; CDR2 reads SVGIG (reference sequence). V was cut by 0 bases and J by 1 base, with 10 bases left in between. CDR3 bases: TGTGCCTGGAGTGTGTTTACAGCGGCCAAAAACATTCAGTACTTC. Protein sequence: CAWSVFTAAKNIQYF.

This clonotype was detected only once. This rearrangement joins TRBV28 to TRBJ2-3; 8 bases match TRBD2. Unmatched junction bases numbered 4, after V lost 3 bases and J lost 2 bases. The CDR3 covers 15 residues. CDR1 and CDR2 from the germline V gene are MDHEN and SYDVKM. This CDR3 is CASSLAGGHTDTQYF. As DNA, the CDR3 is TGTGCCAGCAGTTTGGCGGGGGGCCACACAGATACGCAGTATTTT. The whole variable domain, filled in from reference TRBV28 and TRBJ2-3, reads DVKVTQSSRYLVKRTGEKVFLECVQDMDHENMFWYRQDPGLGLRLIYFSYDVKMKEKGDIPEGYSVSREKKERFSLILESASTNQTSMYLCASSLAGGHTDTQYFGPGTRLTVL.

At least ten counts were recorded for this clonotype. The V and J genes are TRBV5-4 and TRBJ2-6; maybe TRBD2 (5 bases). The CDR3 loop spans 13 amino acids. CDR1 and CDR2 (germline): SGHNT, YYREEE (reference sequence). The V end was cut by 4 bases, the J end by 4 bases, with 6 bases between. As DNA, the CDR3 is TGTGCCAGCAGCCCGGGAGGGGCCAACGTCCTGACTTTC. Translated, it gives CASSPGGANVLTF. The complete variable domain, with remaining parts taken from reference TRBV5-4 and TRBJ2-6, reads ETGVTQSPTHLIKTRGQQVTLRCSSQSGHNTVSWYQQALGQGPQFIFQYYREEENGRGNFPPRFSGLQFPNYSSELNVNALELDDSALYLCASSPGGANVLTFGAGSRLTVL.

This clonotype was detected many times. V gene TRBV5-1 combines with J gene TRBJ2-1, with 9 bases fitting TRBD2. The CDR3 consists of 16 residues. V was clipped by 0 bases and J by 5 bases; unmatched bases: 6. From germline, CDR1 is SGHRS and CDR2 YFSETQ. The CDR3 DNA reads as TGCGCCAGCAGCTTGGTTGGCGGGGGGGCCAACAATGAGCAGTTCTTC. Amino acids: CASSLVGGGANNEQFF. Filled out from reference TRBV5-1 and TRBJ2-1, the complete variable domain reads KAGVTQTPRYLIKTRGQQVTLSCSPISGHRSVSWYQQTPGQGLQFLFEYFSETQRNKGNFPGRFSGRQFSNSRSEMNVSTLELGDSALYLCASSLVGGGANNEQFFGPGTRLTVL.

The genes are TRBV10-1 and TRBJ2-5; D could derive from TRBD1 or TRBD2 (5 bases each). The V end was cut by 6 bases, the J end by 0 bases, with 11 bases between. This CDR3 is 14 amino acids long. The germline CDR1 and CDR2 sequences are WNHNN and SYGVQD (reference sequence). The CDR3 coding sequence is TGCGCCAGCAGCCGGGACGGCCACCAAGAGACCCAGTACTTC. It is translated as CASSRDGHQETQYF.

At least ten counts were recorded for this clonotype. This chain links TRBV14 with TRBJ1-2; 8 nucleotides match TRBD1. CDR1 SGHDN and CDR2 FVKESK come from the germline V gene. J lost 1 base, V lost 4 bases, and 5 bases had no gene match. The CDR3 sequence is 15 residues long. Here the CDR3 reads CASSRRTGSNYGYTF. Here the CDR3 DNA reads TGTGCCAGCAGCCGAAGGACAGGGAGTAACTATGGCTACACCTTC.

The chain carries TRBV7-6 and TRBJ2-3; 9 nucleotides line up with TRBD1. V dropped 1 base and J dropped 7; count of bases not matched to a gene: 9. In germline, CDR1 is SGHVS, CDR2 FNYEAQ. This CDR3 has 16 residues. The CDR3 reads CASSLVLGQGPNTQYF. The CDR3 DNA follows: TGTGCCAGCAGCTTAGTACTGGGACAGGGTCCAAATACGCAGTATTTT.

The chain has TRBV9 and TRBJ2-2; a possible D gene is TRBD1 (6 bases). V was clipped by 4 bases and J by 2 bases, with 12 bases between them. The germline gives CDR1 SGDLS, CDR2 YYNGEE. This CDR3 is built from 15 residues. CDR3 sequence reads: CASSPRQANTGELFF. The CDR3 DNA reads as TGTGCCAGCAGCCCGCGACAGGCAAACACCGGGGAGCTGTTTTTT.

This clonotype occurred a few times. The chain links TRBV20-1 to TRBJ2-7, with TRBD2 matching over 9 bases. The CDR3 extends over 14 amino acids. In germline, CDR1 is DFQATT, CDR2 SNEGSKA (reference sequence). Trimming cost V 3 bases and J 0 bases; bases outside gene matches: 3. This CDR3 is CSASGSGSSYEQYF. The DNA of the CDR3 is TGCAGTGCTAGTGGTAGCGGGAGCTCCTACGAGCAGTACTTC.

This clonotype was found many times. V usage is TRBV19 and J usage is TRBJ2-1, with a tentative D call TRBD1 (6 bases). CDR3 length equals 15 residues. Germline CDR1 LNHDA, CDR2 SQIVND (reference sequence). Trimming pared 7 bases from V and 4 bases from J, leaving 17 bases between. The CDR3 reads CASTRSGASYNEQFF. The CDR3 DNA is TGTGCCAGTACCCGCTCAGGGGCCTCGTACAATGAGCAGTTCTTC.

Comment on this clonotype: This may be a read error, as it is one base from a much larger clone. The J gene is TRBJ2-1, the V gene TRBV5-4; D is unresolved. Germline V CDR1 and CDR2: SGHNT, YYREEE (reference sequence). This CDR3 is built from 13 residues. The CDR3 sequence is CTSSLYSYNEQFF. In DNA, the CDR3 is TGTACCAGCAGCTTGTACTCCTACAATGAGCAGTTCTTC.

This clonotype was detected many times. The chain is built from TRBV7-2 and TRBJ2-7, with D possibly being TRBD2 (6 bases). Trimming removed 4 bases at V and 7 bases at J, with 20 bases between. CDR3 length: 15 amino acids. Per the germline V gene, CDR1 is SGHTA and CDR2 is FQGNSA. The CDR3 region has the DNA TGTGCCAGCAGCTCCAGCGGGCACCCCGGCGGAGAGCAGTACTTC. Its translation is CASSSSGHPGGEQYF.

This clonotype was seen ten or more times. The V gene is TRBV20-1, the J gene TRBJ2-3; D gene uncertain. CDR3 length: 13 residues. The germline V and J ends were trimmed by 3 bases and 2 bases, with 9 bases remaining between them. The germline CDR1 and CDR2 sequences are DFQATT and SNEGSKA (reference sequence). The CDR3 here is CSASRKPTDTQYF. The DNA for the CDR3 is TGCAGTGCTAGTCGAAAACCCACAGATACGCAGTATTTT.